The sequence of this T cell receptor (beta chain) was determined in a study of human T cells and chemical hapten exposure. This clonotype has more than one count but fewer than ten. The antigen is undetermined. Time point given: patch test 1, 2 weeks after DPC sensitization. Treatment in this sample: therapeutic diphenylcyclopropenone sensitization with weekly scalp DPC. TCRdb analysed the RACE reads with MiXCR anew, one entry per CDR3 protein. The table records 300,000 to 400,000 distinct CDR3 sequences, under 8% of them present only once. Points from the study as a whole: Compared to controls, expanded TCRs made significantly more large clusters of similar CDR3s.

V was clipped by 7 bases and J by 5 bases, with 9 bases between them. The germline CDR1 and CDR2 sequences are MNHNY and SVGAGI (reference sequence). This CDR3 comprises 11 residues. The sample in question was whole blood, obtained in connection with sensitization to the hapten diphenylcyclopropenone (DPC). The chain combines TRBV6-6 with TRBJ2-7, with a possible D match to TRBD1 (6 bases). This TCR was sampled from a woman younger than 35 with alopecia areata. Some clones in this sample may be carry-over from other donors' samples. CDR3 sequence (DNA): TGTGCCAGCATGTACAGGGACGAGCAGTACTTC. It yields the protein CASMYRDEQYF.